This paragraph reports one TCR beta chain. Some clones are missing from TCRdb's copy, which holds only in-frame ones; the method was immunoSEQ multiplex PCR. This sample carries 55,000 to 60,000 clones, roughly 93% of them seen once, and the ten largest clones take about 4%. After removal of 7 bases from V and 2 bases from J, the junction contained 4 bases not matched to a gene. Germline-derived CDR1 and CDR2 are MGHDK and SYGVNS. The CDR3 sequence is 13 residues long. The entry originates in a study of technical replicates of blood from four donors. The chain links TRBV25-1 to TRBJ2-5; 7 nucleotides agree with TRBD1. This TCR derives from a human donor in good health. Some clones in this sample may be carry-over from other donors' samples. The sample comprised PBMCs. CDR3 in amino acids: CASTRTGQETQYF. CDR3 nucleotide sequence: TGTGCCAGCACCAGGACAGGACAAGAGACCCAGTACTTC.